This passage covers 2 T cell receptor beta chains from one sample sequenced in a study of blood T cell repertoires in COVID-19. TCRdb's table, derived via immunoSEQ multiplex PCR, lists solely in-frame clones and lacks some. Of under 150,000 clones listed, 70% to 90% are singletons. Source material: peripheral blood. These receptors all stem from a man aged 45-65 years with acute or convalescent COVID-19.

This clone was seen only a few times. The chain joins TRBV6-5 to TRBJ2-1; 9 bases are shared with TRBD1. V lost 4 bases, J lost 9 bases, and 13 bases stayed unmatched. The V gene's germline CDR1 is MNHEY and CDR2 SVGAGI. The CDR3 runs 16 residues. CDR3 sequence (DNA): TGTGCCAGCAGTTTGCGGACAGGGGTTAGTTTTGGTGAGCAGTTCTTC. The encoded protein is CASSLRTGVSFGEQFF.

Comment on this clone: The germline gene is not matched at one end of the junction; a read error may be the cause. The CDR3 here is CASGQGTQYF. As DNA, the CDR3 is TGTGCCAGCGGGCAAGGGACCCAGTACTTC. The chain is built from TRBV27 and TRBJ2-5; unclear D gene. The CDR3 consists of 10 residues. Germline lookup yields CDR1 MNHEY and CDR2 SMNVEV (reference sequence).